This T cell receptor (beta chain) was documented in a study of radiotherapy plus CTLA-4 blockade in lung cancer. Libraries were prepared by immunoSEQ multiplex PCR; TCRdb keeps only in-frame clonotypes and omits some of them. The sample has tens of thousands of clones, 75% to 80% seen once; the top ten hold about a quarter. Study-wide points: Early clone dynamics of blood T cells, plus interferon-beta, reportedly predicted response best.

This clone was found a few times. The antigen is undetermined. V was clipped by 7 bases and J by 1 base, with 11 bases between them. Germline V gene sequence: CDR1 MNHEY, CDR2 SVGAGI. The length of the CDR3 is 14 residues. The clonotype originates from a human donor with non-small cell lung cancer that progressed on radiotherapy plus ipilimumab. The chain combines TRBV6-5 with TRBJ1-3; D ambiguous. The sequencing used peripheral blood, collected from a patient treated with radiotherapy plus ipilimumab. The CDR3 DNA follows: TGTGCCAGCACCTCCGCAGGATCTGGAAACACCATATATTTT. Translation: CASTSAGSGNTIYF.